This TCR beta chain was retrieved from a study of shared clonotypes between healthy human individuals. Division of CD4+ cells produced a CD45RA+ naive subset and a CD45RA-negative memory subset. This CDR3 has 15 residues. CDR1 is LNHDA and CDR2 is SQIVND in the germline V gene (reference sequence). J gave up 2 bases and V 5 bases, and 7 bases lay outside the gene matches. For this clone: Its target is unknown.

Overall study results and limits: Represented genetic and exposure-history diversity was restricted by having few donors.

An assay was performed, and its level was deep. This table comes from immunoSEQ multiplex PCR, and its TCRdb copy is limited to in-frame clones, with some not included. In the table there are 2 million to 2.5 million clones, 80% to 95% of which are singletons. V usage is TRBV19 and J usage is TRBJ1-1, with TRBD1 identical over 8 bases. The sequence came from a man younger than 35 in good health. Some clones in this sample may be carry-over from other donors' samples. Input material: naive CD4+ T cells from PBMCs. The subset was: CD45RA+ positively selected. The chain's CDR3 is CASSVGQAFNTEAFF. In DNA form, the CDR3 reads TGTGCCAGTAGTGTGGGACAGGCGTTTAACACTGAAGCTTTCTTT.